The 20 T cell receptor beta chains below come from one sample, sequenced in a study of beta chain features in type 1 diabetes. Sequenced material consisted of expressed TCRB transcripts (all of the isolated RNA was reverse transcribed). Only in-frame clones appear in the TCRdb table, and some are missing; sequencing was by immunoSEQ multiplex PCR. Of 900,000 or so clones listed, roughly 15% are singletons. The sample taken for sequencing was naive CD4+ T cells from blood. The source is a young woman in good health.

In DNA form, the CDR3 reads TGTGCCAGCAGAAAGCGGGAGTCGCTTAGCGAGCAGTACTTC. Translated, it gives CASRKRESLSEQYF. This chain connects TRBV7-2 to TRBJ2-7, with 8 bases lining up with TRBD2. With 6 bases clipped from V and 6 bases from J, the junction kept 10 bases outside the gene matches. This CDR3 contains 14 residues. Per germline, CDR1 SGHTA and CDR2 FQGNSA. Combining the CDR3 with reference TRBV7-2 and TRBJ2-7 gives the whole variable domain GAGVSQSPSNKVTEKGKDVELRCDPISGHTALYWYRQSLGQGLEFLIYFQGNSAPDKSGLPSDRFSAERTGGSVSTLTIQRTQQEDSAVYLCASRKRESLSEQYFGPGTRLTVT.

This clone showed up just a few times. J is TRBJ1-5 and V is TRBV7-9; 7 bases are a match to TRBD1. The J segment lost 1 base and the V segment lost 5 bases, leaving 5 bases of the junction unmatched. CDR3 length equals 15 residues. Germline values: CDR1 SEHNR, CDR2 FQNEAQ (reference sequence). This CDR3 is CASSPTGTSNQPQHF. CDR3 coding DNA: TGTGCCAGCAGCCCGACAGGGACCAGCAATCAGCCCCAGCATTTT.

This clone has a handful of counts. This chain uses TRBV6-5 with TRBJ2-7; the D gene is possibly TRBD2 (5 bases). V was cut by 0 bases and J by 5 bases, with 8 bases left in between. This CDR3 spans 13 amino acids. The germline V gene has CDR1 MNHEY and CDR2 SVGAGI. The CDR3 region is CASSYSRVHEQYF. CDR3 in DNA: TGTGCCAGCAGTTACTCGAGGGTTCACGAGCAGTACTTC.

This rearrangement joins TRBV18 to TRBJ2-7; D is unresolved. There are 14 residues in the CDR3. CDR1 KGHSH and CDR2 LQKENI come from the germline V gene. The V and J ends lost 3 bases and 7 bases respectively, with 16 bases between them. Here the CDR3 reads CASSPAPPPREQYF. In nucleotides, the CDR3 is TGTGCCAGCTCACCTGCACCACCCCCTCGGGAGCAGTACTTC.

The CDR3 spells CASSNGTTNEKLFF. The CDR3 bases are TGTGCCAGCAGCAACGGTACAACTAATGAAAAACTGTTTTTT. The chain carries TRBV25-1 and TRBJ1-4; no clear D gene. The V gene's germline CDR1 is MGHDK and CDR2 SYGVNS. Trimming cost V 6 bases and J 0 bases, with 8 bases left between them. The CDR3 length is 14 residues.

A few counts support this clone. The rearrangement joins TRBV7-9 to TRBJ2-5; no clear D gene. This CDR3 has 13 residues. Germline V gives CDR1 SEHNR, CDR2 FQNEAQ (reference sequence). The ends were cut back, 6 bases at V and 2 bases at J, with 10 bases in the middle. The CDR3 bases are TGTGCCAGCAGTACTACAGTTCAAGAGACCCAGTACTTC. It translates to CASSTTVQETQYF.

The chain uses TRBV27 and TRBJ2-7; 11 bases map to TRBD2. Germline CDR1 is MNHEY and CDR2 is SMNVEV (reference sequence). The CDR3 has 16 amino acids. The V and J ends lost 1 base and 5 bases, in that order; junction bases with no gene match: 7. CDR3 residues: CASSLYLTSGINEQYF. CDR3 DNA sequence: TGTGCCAGCAGTTTATACCTGACTAGCGGGATAAACGAGCAGTACTTC.

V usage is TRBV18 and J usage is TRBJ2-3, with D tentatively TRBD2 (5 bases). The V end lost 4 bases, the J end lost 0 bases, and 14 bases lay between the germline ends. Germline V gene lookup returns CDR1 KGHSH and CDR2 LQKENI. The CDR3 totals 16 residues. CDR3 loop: CASSLSGGPSTDTQYF. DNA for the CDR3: TGTGCCAGCTCACTAAGCGGAGGCCCTAGCACAGATACGCAGTATTTT.

CDR3 loop: CASSQDGRDRATSGANVLTF. In DNA form, the CDR3 reads TGCGCCAGCAGCCAAGATGGGAGGGACAGAGCTACCTCTGGGGCCAACGTCCTGACTTTC. The chain joins TRBV4-3 to TRBJ2-6; D tentatively reads TRBD1 or TRBD2 (7 bases each). V lost 0 bases and J 0 bases, leaving 18 bases between the germline ends. The CDR3 is made up of 20 amino acids. Germline CDR1 is LGHNA and CDR2 is YSLEER.

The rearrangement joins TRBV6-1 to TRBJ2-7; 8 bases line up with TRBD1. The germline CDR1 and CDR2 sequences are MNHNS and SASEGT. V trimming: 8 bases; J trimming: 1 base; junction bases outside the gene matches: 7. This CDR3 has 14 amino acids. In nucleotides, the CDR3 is TGTGCCAGCGCTGGACAGGGAATTTCCTACGAGCAGTACTTC. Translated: CASAGQGISYEQYF.

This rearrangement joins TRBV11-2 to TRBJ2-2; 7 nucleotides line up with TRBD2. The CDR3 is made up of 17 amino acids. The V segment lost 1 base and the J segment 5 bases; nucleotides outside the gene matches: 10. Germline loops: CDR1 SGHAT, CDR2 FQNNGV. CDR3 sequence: CASSLAMGGRGTGELFF. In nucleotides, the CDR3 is TGTGCCAGCAGCTTAGCGATGGGAGGGAGAGGTACCGGGGAGCTGTTTTTT.

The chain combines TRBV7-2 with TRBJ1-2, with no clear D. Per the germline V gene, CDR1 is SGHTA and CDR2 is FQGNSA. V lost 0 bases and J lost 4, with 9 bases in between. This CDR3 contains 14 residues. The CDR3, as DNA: TGTGCCAGCAGCTTAGCGCTCTCCGGCTATGGCTACACCTTC. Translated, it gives CASSLALSGYGYTF. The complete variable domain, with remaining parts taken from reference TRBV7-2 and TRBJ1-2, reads GAGVSQSPSNKVTEKGKDVELRCDPISGHTALYWYRQSLGQGLEFLIYFQGNSAPDKSGLPSDRFSAERTGGSVSTLTIQRTQQEDSAVYLCASSLALSGYGYTFGSGTRLTVV.

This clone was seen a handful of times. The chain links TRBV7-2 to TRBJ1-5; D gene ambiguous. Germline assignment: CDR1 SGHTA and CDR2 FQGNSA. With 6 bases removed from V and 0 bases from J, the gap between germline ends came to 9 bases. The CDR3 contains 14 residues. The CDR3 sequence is CASREGNSNQPQHF. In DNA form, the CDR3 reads TGTGCCAGCAGAGAGGGAAATAGCAATCAGCCCCAGCATTTT.

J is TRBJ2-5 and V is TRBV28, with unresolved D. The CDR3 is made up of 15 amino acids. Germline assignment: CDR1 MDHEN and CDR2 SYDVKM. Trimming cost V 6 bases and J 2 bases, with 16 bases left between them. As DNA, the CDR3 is TGTGCCAGCAGCGCCCCGGGTAGTAGACAAGAGACCCAGTACTTC. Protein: CASSAPGSRQETQYF.

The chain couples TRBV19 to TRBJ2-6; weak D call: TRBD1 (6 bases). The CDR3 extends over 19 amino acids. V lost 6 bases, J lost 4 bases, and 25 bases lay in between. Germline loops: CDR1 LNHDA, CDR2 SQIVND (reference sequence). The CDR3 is CASSSIEDRGAIGANVLTF. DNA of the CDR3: TGTGCCAGTAGCTCAATTGAGGACAGAGGCGCGATCGGGGCCAACGTCCTGACTTTC.

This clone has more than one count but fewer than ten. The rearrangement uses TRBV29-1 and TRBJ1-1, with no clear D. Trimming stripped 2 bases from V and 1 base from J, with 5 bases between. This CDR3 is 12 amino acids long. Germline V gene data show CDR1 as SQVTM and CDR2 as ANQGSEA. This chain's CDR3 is CSVERANTEAFF. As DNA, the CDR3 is TGCAGCGTTGAAAGAGCGAACACTGAAGCTTTCTTT.

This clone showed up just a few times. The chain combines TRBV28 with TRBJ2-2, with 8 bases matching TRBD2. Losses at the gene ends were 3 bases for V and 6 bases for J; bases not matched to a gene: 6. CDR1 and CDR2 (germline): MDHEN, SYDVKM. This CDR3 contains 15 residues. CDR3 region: CASSFYVAGPGELFF. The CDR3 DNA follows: TGTGCCAGCAGTTTCTATGTAGCGGGACCCGGGGAGCTGTTTTTT.

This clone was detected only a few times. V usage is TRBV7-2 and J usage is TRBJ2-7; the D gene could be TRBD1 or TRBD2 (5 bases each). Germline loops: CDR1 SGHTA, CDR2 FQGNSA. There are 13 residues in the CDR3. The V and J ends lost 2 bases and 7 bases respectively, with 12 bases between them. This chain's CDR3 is CASSLMGEGEQYF. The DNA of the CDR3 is TGTGCCAGCAGCTTAATGGGGGAAGGTGAGCAGTACTTC.

The CDR3 region has the DNA TGTGCCAGCAGATCCCGCCGGGACAGCGGCCCGCATTTT. Translation gives CASRSRRDSGPHF. V and J are TRBV2 and TRBJ1-5; 7 bases fit TRBD1. The ends lost 6 bases at V and 15 bases at J; junction bases unmatched: 14. The CDR3 extends over 13 amino acids. Germline values: CDR1 SNHLY, CDR2 FYNNEI.

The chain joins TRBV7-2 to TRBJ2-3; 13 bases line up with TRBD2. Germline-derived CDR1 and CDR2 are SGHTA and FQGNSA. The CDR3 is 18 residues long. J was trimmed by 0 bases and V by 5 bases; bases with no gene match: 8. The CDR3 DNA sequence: TGTGCCAGCAGCCCAAGGACTAGCGGGAGCACTAGCACAGATACGCAGTATTTT. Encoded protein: CASSPRTSGSTSTDTQYF.